This TCR beta chain derives from a study of T cell responses to AZD1222 COVID-19 vaccine. For the study at large: Pooling covered second doses at about 4 or about 12 weeks.

General study findings and limits: Two doses of AZD1222 preceded a rise in Spike-specific TCR breadth and depth. Donor demographics were predominantly white British with a female majority; clonal diversity may be underestimated. Across spike, vaccine-associated CD4 TCRs were found, dominant at 160-218 and 743-854.

Sequencing used immunoSEQ multiplex PCR; TCRdb keeps in-frame clones, though not all of them. Of about 120,000 clones listed, 80% to 95% are singletons. The junction had 5 bases not matched to a gene; V was cut back by 2 bases and J by 2 bases. Germline values: CDR1 MNHNY, CDR2 SVGAGI (reference sequence). The CDR3 sequence is 16 residues long. Points on this clone: Its antigen is currently unknown.

The sequence was collected from an adult in good health. Sequences were derived from peripheral blood, sampled on day 0 of AZD1222 vaccination. The chain links TRBV6-6 to TRBJ1-4, with TRBD1 matching 7 bases. DNA of the CDR3: TGTGCCAGCAGTTACGCAGGGGGAAGGACTAATGAAAAACTGTTTTTT. Protein: CASSYAGGRTNEKLFF.